These T cell receptor beta chains were read from a single sample in a study of cytomegalovirus exposure and HLA in healthy donors. The table came from immunoSEQ multiplex PCR; TCRdb's copy has only in-frame clones and leaves some out. The repertoire holds 150,000 to 200,000 clones, with approximately 82% as singletons. Input material: PBMCs. The receptors stem from a woman aged 18-29 years in good health and CMV-seronegative. The CDR3 runs from the conserved cysteine through the conserved F or W. D genes are given only for firm matches. Size is omitted from some rows. Given values are once, few, many or a class for expanded clones.

NA,TRBJ1-2,NA,TRBV6-5,CASSYSDSYGYTF,TGTGCCAGCAGTTACTCTGACAGCTATGGCTACACCTTC
NA,TRBJ2-7,few,TRBV5-6,CASSLGLEQYF,TGTGCCAGCAGCCTAGGCCTCGAGCAGTACTTC
NA,TRBJ2-3,few,TRBV4-3,CASSQEGTLVTQYF,TGCGCCAGCAGCCAAGAAGGGACTCTGGTTACGCAGTATTTT
NA,TRBJ2-5,NA,TRBV15,CATSTRRGNWYQETQYF,TGTGCCACCAGCACCCGCAGGGGTAATTGGTACCAAGAGACCCAGTACTTC
NA,TRBJ2-3,few,TRBV28,CASSSPGSGADTQYF,TGTGCCAGCAGTTCCCCCGGGAGTGGTGCAGATACGCAGTATTTT
TRBD1,TRBJ1-4,NA,TRBV2,CASQDRASTNEKLFF,TGTGCCAGCCAAGACAGGGCCTCAACTAATGAAAAACTGTTTTTT
TRBD2,TRBJ2-1,NA,TRBV28,CASSATGLAGPNNEQFF,TGTGCCAGCAGTGCCACGGGACTAGCGGGTCCCAACAATGAGCAGTTCTTC
TRBD1,TRBJ2-7,NA,TRBV7-2,CASSLSRDSDVLSYEQYF,TGTGCCAGCAGCTTGTCCCGGGACAGCGACGTACTATCCTACGAGCAGTACTTC
NA,TRBJ2-1,NA,TRBV28,CASSEVNEQFF,TGTGCCAGCTCGGAGGTGAATGAGCAGTTCTTC
TRBD1,TRBJ1-4,NA,TRBV9,CASSEPQGATNEKLFF,TGTGCCAGCAGCGAACCACAGGGGGCAACTAATGAAAAACTGTTTTTT
NA,TRBJ2-3,NA,TRBV7-8,CASSLYSRVTDTQYF,TGTGCCAGCAGCTTATATTCCAGGGTCACAGATACGCAGTATTTT
TRBD2,TRBJ2-1,once,TRBV27,CASNSGSGGNEQFF,TGTGCCAGCAACAGCGGGAGTGGAGGAAATGAGCAGTTCTTC
TRBD2,TRBJ2-2,NA,TRBV7-2,CASSYGLAGGWELFF,TGTGCCAGCAGCTATGGACTAGCGGGAGGGTGGGAGCTGTTTTTT
NA,TRBJ2-5,NA,TRBV18,CASSPPGGGQETQYF,TGTGCCAGCTCACCACCGGGTGGAGGACAAGAGACCCAGTACTTC
NA,TRBJ1-3,NA,TRBV11-2,CASSSGTTGNTIYF,TGTGCCAGCAGCTCCGGGACAACTGGAAACACCATATATTTT
NA,TRBJ2-7,few,TRBV6-5,CASSYTDRPTYEQYF,TGTGCCAGCAGTTACACAGACAGGCCAACCTACGAGCAGTACTTC
NA,TRBJ2-5,NA,TRBV30,CAWSLGLGRNSGETQYF,TGTGCCTGGAGTTTGGGCCTCGGGCGAAACAGCGGGGAGACCCAGTACTTC
TRBD2,TRBJ2-3,NA,TRBV7-9,CASSFKASGSTDTQYF,TGTGCCAGCAGCTTCAAGGCTAGCGGGAGCACAGATACGCAGTATTTT
TRBD1,TRBJ1-5,once,TRBV19,CASSIDRASNQPQHF,TGTGCCAGTAGTATTGACAGGGCTAGCAATCAGCCCCAGCATTTT
TRBD2,TRBJ2-2,NA,TRBV7-9,CASSSPGLAGDTGELFF,TGTGCCAGCAGCTCGCCCGGACTAGCGGGAGACACCGGGGAGCTGTTTTTT
NA,TRBJ2-5,NA,TRBV6-1,CASSEDRAEETQYF,TGTGCCAGCAGTGAAGACAGGGCGGAAGAGACCCAGTACTTC
NA,TRBJ1-1,few,TRBV27,CASSFTPRGGEAFF,TGTGCCAGCAGTTTTACCCCGAGGGGGGGTGAAGCTTTCTTT
TRBD2,TRBJ2-2,NA,TRBV5-1,CASSPGLAGGQGTGELFF,TGCGCCAGCAGCCCGGGACTAGCGGGAGGTCAGGGCACCGGGGAGCTGTTTTTT
NA,TRBJ1-4,once,TRBV5-1,CASSPKLATNEKLFF,TGCGCCAGCAGCCCGAAGCTTGCAACTAATGAAAAACTGTTTTTT
NA,TRBJ1-2,once,TRBV6-5,CASSYSTQGPYGYTF,TGTGCCAGCAGTTACTCGACGCAGGGGCCCTATGGCTACACCTTC
NA,TRBJ2-3,few,TRBV4-3,CASSQHQTGDRTDTQYF,TGCGCCAGCAGCCAACACCAGACGGGGGACCGCACAGATACGCAGTATTTT
NA,TRBJ2-2,NA,TRBV29-1,CSVTGPNTGELFF,TGCAGCGTAACGGGTCCCAACACCGGGGAGCTGTTTTTT
TRBD2,TRBJ2-5,NA,TRBV20-1,CSAGRGETQYF,TGCAGTGCTGGGCGGGGGGAGACCCAGTACTTC
NA,TRBJ1-4,NA,TRBV28,CASESFGGIEKLFF,TGTGCCAGCGAGTCTTTCGGCGGGATTGAAAAACTGTTTTTT
TRBD1,TRBJ2-6,NA,TRBV19,CASKRDREPSGANVLTF,TGTGCCAGTAAGAGGGACAGGGAGCCGTCTGGGGCCAACGTCCTGACTTTC
NA,TRBJ1-1,few,TRBV5-6,CASSLTNKAFF,TGTGCCAGCAGCTTGACTAATAAAGCTTTCTTT